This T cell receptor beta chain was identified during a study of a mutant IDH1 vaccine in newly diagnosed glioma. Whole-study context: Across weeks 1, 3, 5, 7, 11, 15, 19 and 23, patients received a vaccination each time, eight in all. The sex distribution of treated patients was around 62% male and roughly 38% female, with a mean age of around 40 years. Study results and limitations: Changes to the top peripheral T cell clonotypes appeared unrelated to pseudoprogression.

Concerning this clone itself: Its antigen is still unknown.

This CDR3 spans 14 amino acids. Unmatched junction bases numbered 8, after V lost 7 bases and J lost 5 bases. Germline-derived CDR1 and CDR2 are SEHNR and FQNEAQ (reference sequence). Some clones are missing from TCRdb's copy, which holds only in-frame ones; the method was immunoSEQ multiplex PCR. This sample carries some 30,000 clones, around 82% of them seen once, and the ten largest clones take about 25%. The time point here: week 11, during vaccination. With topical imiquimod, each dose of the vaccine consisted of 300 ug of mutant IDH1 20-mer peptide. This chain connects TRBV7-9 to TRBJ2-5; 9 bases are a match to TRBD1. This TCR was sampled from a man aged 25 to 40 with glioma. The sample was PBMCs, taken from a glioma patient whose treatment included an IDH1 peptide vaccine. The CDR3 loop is CASNPDRGGETQYF. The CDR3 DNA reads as TGTGCCAGCAACCCGGACAGGGGCGGGGAGACCCAGTACTTC. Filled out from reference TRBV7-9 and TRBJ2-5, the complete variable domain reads DTGVSQNPRHKITKRGQNVTFRCDPISEHNRLYWYRQTLGQGPEFLTYFQNEAQLEKSRLLSDRFSAERPKGSFSTLEIQRTEQGDSAMYLCASNPDRGGETQYFGPGTRLLVL.